This T cell receptor (beta chain) was retrieved from a study of T cells in narcolepsy. General study results and limits: Healthy controls reportedly lacked the autoreactive clonotypes serially found in patients' blood. Autoreactive HCRT-specific and TRIB2-specific clonotypes were marked in same-patient CSF-versus-blood CD4+ comparisons. Autoreactive clone sequences were missing from some blood memory CD4+ repertoires.

Concerning this clone itself: Its antigen remains unknown.

Generated by immunoSEQ multiplex PCR, the TCRdb table keeps only in-frame clones and is missing some. The data contain over 10,000 clones, about 89% of them seen just once; the ten biggest clones take up 1.5% to 2%. V dropped 0 bases and J dropped 8 bases, with 17 bases sitting between them. In germline, CDR1 is MNHNS, CDR2 SASEGT. The CDR3 is 16 amino acids. The TCR sequence derives from a human donor with narcolepsy. What was sequenced was CD45RA- memory CD4+ T cells from PBMCs. The chain links TRBV6-1 to TRBJ2-1; D unclear. The CDR3 DNA reads TGTGCCAGCAGTGAAGCCTTCGTACAGTCCGGATATGAGCAGTTCTTC. Translated: CASSEAFVQSGYEQFF.